The clone carrying this T cell receptor beta chain was found once. Its target is not known. These data come from a study of cytomegalovirus exposure and HLA in healthy donors. Study conclusions and caveats: There were some public TCRs occurring in many donors, but most TCR sequences were rare. It was found in a later analysis that first-cohort TCR clusters tended to co-occur in the 90 to 150 validation repertoires.

Germline V gene data show CDR1 as MNHNS and CDR2 as SASEGT. This CDR3 has 18 residues. Trimming removed 2 bases from V and 1 base from J; junction bases left unmatched: 4. Clones were read by immunoSEQ multiplex PCR, and TCRdb kept only the in-frame ones, dropping some. Of a few hundred thousand clones listed, around nine tenths are singletons. Separate from the roughly 720-subject first cohort was the approximately 120-subject validation cohort, to which the donors belonged. Sequenced material: PBMCs. V gene TRBV6-1 combines with J gene TRBJ2-6; the match to TRBD1 covers 11 bases. The TCR originated in a woman aged 18-29 years in good health and CMV-seronegative. The CDR3 bases are TGTGCCAGCAGTGAACGCGGGACAGGGGGGTCTGGGGCCAACGTCCTGACTTTC. Translation: CASSERGTGGSGANVLTF.